This entry lists 9 T cell receptor beta chains sequenced from one sample in a study of PD-L1 blockade in urothelial cancer. Documented time point: pretreatment peripheral blood. Repertoires were generated with immunoSEQ multiplex PCR, while TCRdb's copy carries only in-frame clones and drops some. The sample lists tens of thousands of clones; approximately 83% were seen once. The sequences come from PBMCs, collected around atezolizumab (anti-PD-L1) treatment. The receptors here all came from a man in his sixties or seventies with urothelial cancer.

This clone was picked up one time. The gene calls are TRBV18 and TRBJ2-3; possibly TRBD2 for D (6 bases). CDR3 length: 13 residues. The germline gives CDR1 KGHSH, CDR2 LQKENI. The V gene lost 5 bases and the J gene lost 6 bases, with 12 bases spanning the gap. The CDR3 coding sequence is TGTGCCAGCTCAACCGGGAGTATGGATACGCAGTATTTT. Its protein product is CASSTGSMDTQYF.

J is TRBJ2-5 and V is TRBV7-8; the D gene is possibly TRBD2 (7 bases). The V gene lost 1 base and the J gene lost 5 bases, with 17 bases spanning the gap. Germline CDR1 and CDR2: SGHVS and FQNEAQ. This CDR3 spans 16 amino acids. CDR3 region: CASSLGGGGSIETQYF. CDR3 bases: TGTGCCAGCAGCTTAGGGGGGGGCGGGAGCATTGAGACCCAGTACTTC.

This chain links TRBV5-1 with TRBJ1-1; tentatively, D is TRBD1 (6 bases). The ends were cut back, 3 bases at V and 1 base at J, with 16 bases in the middle. Germline V CDR1 and CDR2: SGHRS, YFSETQ. This CDR3 has 16 amino acids. Here the CDR3 reads CASSSRGQPGNTEAFF. The CDR3 coding sequence is TGCGCCAGCAGCTCCCGAGGACAGCCAGGGAACACTGAAGCTTTCTTT.

J is TRBJ2-1 and V is TRBV29-1; the match to TRBD1 covers 7 bases. The CDR3 is 13 amino acids. The germline V gene encodes CDR1 SQVTM and CDR2 ANQGSEA. V was clipped by 7 bases and J by 2 bases; unmatched bases: 5. CDR3 sequence: CSADRATYNEQFF. The CDR3 nucleotides are TGCAGCGCCGACAGGGCAACCTACAATGAGCAGTTCTTC.

The CDR3 sequence: CASSAQGPGTGELFF. CDR3 DNA sequence: TGCGCCAGCAGCGCACAGGGGCCGGGGACCGGGGAGCTGTTTTTT. This sequence joins TRBV5-1 and TRBJ2-2; 7 positions agree with TRBD1. Germline V gene lookup returns CDR1 SGHRS and CDR2 YFSETQ. The CDR3 extends over 15 amino acids. The V and J ends lost 4 bases and 5 bases, in that order; junction bases with no gene match: 8.

V is TRBV9 and J is TRBJ2-1; D unclear. V was pared by 4 bases and J by 6 bases, with 11 bases between. Germline CDR1 is SGDLS and CDR2 is YYNGEE. The CDR3 runs to 13 residues. The CDR3 DNA reads as TGTGCCAGCAGCCGCGCGTATCTCAATGAGCAGTTCTTC. Translating it yields CASSRAYLNEQFF.

This clone showed up just a few times. The chain carries TRBV7-9 and TRBJ1-1; weak D call: TRBD1 (6 bases). V was trimmed by 5 bases and J by 1 base, leaving 20 bases between them. The CDR3 length is 17 residues. Germline V CDR1 and CDR2: SEHNR, FQNEAQ (reference sequence). The CDR3 DNA reads as TGTGCCAGCAGCAGTGTCCGGGACAAAAGGGGGAACACTGAAGCTTTCTTT. Its protein product is CASSSVRDKRGNTEAFF.

This chain joins TRBV19 and TRBJ2-1; 10 nucleotides agree with TRBD1. V lost 6 bases and J lost 8; bases outside the gene matches: 4. The CDR3 spans 13 residues. Germline V gene data show CDR1 as LNHDA and CDR2 as SQIVND (reference sequence). CDR3 sequence reads: CASRETGGHEQFF. CDR3 DNA: TGTGCCAGTAGAGAGACAGGGGGCCATGAGCAGTTCTTC.

The chain recombines TRBV12-2 with TRBJ2-1; the table's TRBD2 call for D was not verified on the DNA. TRBV12-2 is classified as a pseudogene. CDR3 length: 21 amino acids. The chain's CDR3 is CASRLMGRWGPTGGRDNEQFF. CDR3 DNA: TGTGCAAGTCGCTTAATGGGTAGATGGGGCCCCACGGGAGGTCGCGACAATGAGCAGTTCTTC.